Shown below are 8 T cell receptor beta chains from a single sample sequenced in a study of blood T cell repertoires in COVID-19. Some clones are missing from TCRdb's copy, which holds only in-frame ones; the method was immunoSEQ multiplex PCR. The data show roughly 150,000 clones, with approximately 80% seen just once and about 5.2% held by the top ten. Sequenced input: PBMCs or T cells enriched from blood (not recorded which). These receptors all stem from a man in his 70s who had been exposed to COVID-19.

This sequence joins TRBV18 and TRBJ1-3, with D perhaps TRBD1 (5 bases). Germline V CDR1 and CDR2: KGHSH, LQKENI. The CDR3 loop spans 13 amino acids. The V gene lost 2 bases and the J gene lost 6 bases, with 8 bases spanning the gap. The CDR3 nucleotides read TGTGCCAGCTCACCATCAGGGATAAACACCATATATTTT. Translation: CASSPSGINTIYF.

The gene calls are TRBV7-2 and TRBJ1-4; tentatively, D is TRBD1 (6 bases). The germline V gene has CDR1 SGHTA and CDR2 FQGNSA. Trimming left V 1 base short and J 7 bases short, with 13 bases between. CDR3 size: 15 residues. The CDR3: CASSLVGQPGEKLFF. The CDR3 DNA reads TGTGCCAGCAGCTTAGTCGGACAGCCCGGTGAAAAACTGTTTTTT.

This clone came up once. The chain uses TRBV4-3 and TRBJ2-2; D unresolved. The germline gives CDR1 LGHNA, CDR2 YSLEER. CDR3 length: 14 residues. V gave up 2 bases and J gave up 4 bases, with 8 bases separating them. The CDR3 reads CASSQYVITGELFF. CDR3 DNA: TGCGCCAGCAGCCAATATGTTATCACCGGGGAGCTGTTTTTT.

The chain links TRBV7-9 to TRBJ2-3; 10 nucleotides align to TRBD2. Unmatched junction bases numbered 12, after V lost 4 bases and J lost 8 bases. The CDR3 has 16 amino acids. Per germline, CDR1 SEHNR and CDR2 FQNEAQ (reference sequence). CDR3 in amino acids: CASSSSSGSTGGTQYF. DNA of the CDR3: TGTGCCAGCAGCTCCTCTAGCGGGAGTACGGGGGGTACGCAGTATTTT. Supplemented by reference TRBV7-9 and TRBJ2-3, the full variable domain reads DTGVSQNPRHKITKRGQNVTFRCDPISEHNRLYWYRQTLGQGPEFLTYFQNEAQLEKSRLLSDRFSAERPKGSFSTLEIQRTEQGDSAMYLCASSSSSGSTGGTQYFGPGTRLTVL.

The chain is built from TRBV6-1 and TRBJ2-7, with D tentatively TRBD1 (6 bases). Between the trimmed V and J ends, which lost 3 bases and 6 bases, there was a span of 12 bases. The CDR3 extends over 13 amino acids. From germline, CDR1 is MNHNS and CDR2 SASEGT. CDR3 DNA: TGTGCCAGCAGTGAGACAACAGGGCTCGAGCAGTACTTC. Translation: CASSETTGLEQYF.

V and J are TRBV7-3 and TRBJ2-5, with D perhaps matching TRBD2 (6 bases). Germline V gene data show CDR1 as SGHTA and CDR2 as FQGTGA. V was clipped by 1 base and J by 2 bases, with 14 bases between them. The CDR3 sequence is 16 residues long. CDR3 DNA: TGTGCCAGCAGCTTAATAGGAGGGCAGCTACAAGAGACCCAGTACTTC. Amino acid sequence: CASSLIGGQLQETQYF.

This clone came up a few times. V and J are TRBV5-4 and TRBJ2-7, with D perhaps TRBD1 (6 bases). The CDR3 loop spans 14 amino acids. Germline-derived CDR1 and CDR2 are SGHNT and YYREEE (reference sequence). Trimming removed 6 bases from V and 6 bases from J, with 19 bases in between. CDR3 coding DNA: TGTGCCAGCACCTACAATACAGGGAAAAGCGAGCAGTACTTC. This translates into CASTYNTGKSEQYF.

The chain uses TRBV5-1 and TRBJ2-2, with a possible D match to TRBD2 (6 bases). V gave up 1 base and J gave up 6 bases, with 13 bases separating them. The V gene's germline CDR1 is SGHRS and CDR2 YFSETQ. The CDR3 is 15 residues long. The CDR3 nucleotides are TGCGCCAGCAGCTTGACCCTAGAGCGGGCCGGGGAGCTGTTTTTT. This codes for CASSLTLERAGELFF.